The clone carrying this TCR beta chain was picked up a small number of times. The data originate from a study of response to subunit inactivated influenza vaccine. CDR3 length: 15 amino acids. V was clipped by 4 bases and J by 3 bases, with 13 bases between them. Germline loops: CDR1 KGHSH, CDR2 LQKENI. TCRdb used MiXCR to reprocess the RT-PCR reads, holding one entry per CDR3 protein. The sample includes 610,000 or so distinct CDR3 sequences, 12% to 15% of them seen just once. The TCR sequence derives from a man aged 45-65 years who received an inactivated influenza vaccine. This chain uses TRBV18 with TRBJ2-1, with D perhaps matching TRBD1 (6 bases). The sequenced sample was PBMCs from blood, obtained less than 13 days after vaccination. The CDR3 is CASSQYRDIYNEQFF. Written as DNA, the CDR3 is TGTGCCAGCTCACAGTACCGGGACATCTACAATGAGCAGTTCTTC.